This TCR beta chain was captured by sequencing in a study of CD4 T cells in relation to SARS-CoV-2 and coronaviruses. Using immunoSEQ multiplex PCR, the repertoire was profiled, and TCRdb retains in-frame clones only, with some absent. The repertoire has under 90,000 clones, approximately 95% of them found once; the top ten carry under 0.25%. Unexposed donor CD4+ T cells date from about 2011-2018, before the COVID-19 pandemic. V shed 3 bases and J shed 0 bases, with 11 bases lying between them. This CDR3 region has 15 residues. Germline CDR1 and CDR2: KGHDR and SFDVKD. The sequencing input was naive CD4+ T cells from PBMCs. The subset was: naive CD4+ T cells isolated by negative enrichment. The chain employs TRBV24-1 and TRBJ2-7; TRBD1 is a possible D gene (5 bases). This clonotype was obtained from a human donor in good health. The CDR3 nucleotides are TGTGCCACCAGTGATACAGGACCGAGCTCCTACGAGCAGTACTTC. Translating gives CATSDTGPSSYEQYF.